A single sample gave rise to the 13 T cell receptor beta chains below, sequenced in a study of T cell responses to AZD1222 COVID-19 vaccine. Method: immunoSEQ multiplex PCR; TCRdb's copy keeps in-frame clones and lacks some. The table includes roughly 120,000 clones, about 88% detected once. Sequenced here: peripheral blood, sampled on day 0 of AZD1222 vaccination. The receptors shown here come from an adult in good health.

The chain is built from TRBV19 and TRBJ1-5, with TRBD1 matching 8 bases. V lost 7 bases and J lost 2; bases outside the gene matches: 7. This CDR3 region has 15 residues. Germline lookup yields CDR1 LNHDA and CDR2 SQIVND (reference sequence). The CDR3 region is CASTRQGWGNQPQHF. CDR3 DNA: TGTGCCAGTACCAGACAGGGGTGGGGCAATCAGCCCCAGCATTTT.

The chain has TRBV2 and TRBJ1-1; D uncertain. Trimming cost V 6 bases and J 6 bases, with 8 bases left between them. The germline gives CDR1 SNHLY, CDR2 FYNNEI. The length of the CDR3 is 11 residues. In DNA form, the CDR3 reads TGTGCCAGCAGGGATAGCGCTGAAGCTTTCTTT. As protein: CASRDSAEAFF.

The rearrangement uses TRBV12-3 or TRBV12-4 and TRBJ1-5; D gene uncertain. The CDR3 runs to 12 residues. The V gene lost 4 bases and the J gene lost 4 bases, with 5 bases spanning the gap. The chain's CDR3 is CASSYPNQPQHF. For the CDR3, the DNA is TGTGCCAGCAGTTACCCAAATCAGCCCCAGCATTTT.

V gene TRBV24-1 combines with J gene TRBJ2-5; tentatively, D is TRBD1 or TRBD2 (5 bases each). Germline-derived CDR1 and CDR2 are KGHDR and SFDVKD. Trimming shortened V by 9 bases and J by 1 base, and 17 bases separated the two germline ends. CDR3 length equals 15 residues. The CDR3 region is CATFPYQGVQETQYF. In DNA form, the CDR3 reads TGTGCCACCTTTCCCTATCAGGGAGTCCAAGAGACCCAGTACTTC.

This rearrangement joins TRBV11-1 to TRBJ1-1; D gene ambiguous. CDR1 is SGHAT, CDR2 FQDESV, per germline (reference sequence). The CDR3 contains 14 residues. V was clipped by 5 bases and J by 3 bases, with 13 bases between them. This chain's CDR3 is CASSPPSGYTEAFF. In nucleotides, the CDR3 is TGTGCCAGCAGCCCACCTTCGGGGTACACTGAAGCTTTCTTT. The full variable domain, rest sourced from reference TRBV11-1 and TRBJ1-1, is EAEVAQSPRYKITEKSQAVAFWCDPISGHATLYWYRQILGQGPELLVQFQDESVVDDSQLPKDRFSAERLKGVDSTLKIQPAELGDSAMYLCASSPPSGYTEAFFGQGTRLTVV.

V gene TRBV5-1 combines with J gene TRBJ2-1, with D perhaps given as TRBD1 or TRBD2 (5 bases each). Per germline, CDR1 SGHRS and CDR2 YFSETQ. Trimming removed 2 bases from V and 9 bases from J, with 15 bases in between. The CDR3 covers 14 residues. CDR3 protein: CASSLTGRQVEQFF. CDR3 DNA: TGCGCCAGCAGCTTAACGGGACGGCAGGTTGAGCAGTTCTTC.

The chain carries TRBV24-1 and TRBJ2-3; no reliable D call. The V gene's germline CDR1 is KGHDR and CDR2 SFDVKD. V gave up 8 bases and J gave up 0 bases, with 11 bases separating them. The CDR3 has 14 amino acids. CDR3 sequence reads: CATIWHSSTDTQYF. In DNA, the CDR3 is TGTGCCACCATCTGGCACTCCAGCACAGATACGCAGTATTTT.

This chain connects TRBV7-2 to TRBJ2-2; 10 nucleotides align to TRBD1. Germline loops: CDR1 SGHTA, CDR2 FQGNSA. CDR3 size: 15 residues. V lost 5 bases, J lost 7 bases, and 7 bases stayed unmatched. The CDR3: CASSVRQGAVGELFF. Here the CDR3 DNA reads TGTGCCAGCAGCGTTCGACAGGGGGCGGTCGGGGAGCTGTTTTTT.

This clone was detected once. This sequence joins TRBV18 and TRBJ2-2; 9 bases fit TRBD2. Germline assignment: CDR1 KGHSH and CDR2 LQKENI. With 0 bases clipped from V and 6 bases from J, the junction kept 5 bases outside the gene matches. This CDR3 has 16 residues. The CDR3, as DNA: TGTGCCAGCTCACCACCGGCTAGCGGGGTATCCGGGGAGCTGTTTTTT. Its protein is CASSPPASGVSGELFF.

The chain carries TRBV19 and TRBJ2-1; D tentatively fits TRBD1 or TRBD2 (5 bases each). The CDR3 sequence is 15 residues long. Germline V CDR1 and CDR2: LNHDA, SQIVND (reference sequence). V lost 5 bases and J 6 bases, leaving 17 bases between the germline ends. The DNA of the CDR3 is TGTGCCAGTAGTCCCGGGGCCAGACACCTCAATGAGCAGTTCTTC. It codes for CASSPGARHLNEQFF.

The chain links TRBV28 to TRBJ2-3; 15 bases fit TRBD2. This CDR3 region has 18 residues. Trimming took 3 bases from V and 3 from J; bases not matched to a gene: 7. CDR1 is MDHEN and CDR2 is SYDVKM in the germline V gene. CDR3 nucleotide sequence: TGTGCCAGCAGTTTCGGACTAGCGGGAGGGCGAAGTACAGATACGCAGTATTTT. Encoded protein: CASSFGLAGGRSTDTQYF.

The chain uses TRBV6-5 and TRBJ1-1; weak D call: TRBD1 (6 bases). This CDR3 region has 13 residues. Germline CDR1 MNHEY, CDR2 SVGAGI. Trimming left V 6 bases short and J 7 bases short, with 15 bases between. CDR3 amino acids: CASRVRDTLEAFF. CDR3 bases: TGTGCCAGCAGGGTTAGGGACACCCTTGAAGCTTTCTTT.

CDR3 bases: TGTGCCAGCGGGGGTACGGGACTACCCACAGATACGCAGTATTTT. This sequence encodes CASGGTGLPTDTQYF. The chain employs TRBV2 and TRBJ2-3; TRBD2 matches 7 bases. The CDR3 spans 15 residues. Trimming cost V 8 bases and J 2 bases; bases outside gene matches: 10. Germline V gene sequence: CDR1 SNHLY, CDR2 FYNNEI.